Following are 3 T cell receptor beta chains from one sample sequenced in a study of shared clonotypes between healthy human individuals. It was CD45RO-negative cells, positively selected for CCR7, that made up naive CD8 cells, with terminally differentiated effector memory CD45RA+ cells excluded. Sequencing was performed with immunoSEQ multiplex PCR; in TCRdb, only in-frame clones are kept and a portion is missing. The data hold around 2,000,000 clones, with around 96% observed a single time. Sequencing was performed on naive CD8+ T cells sorted from blood. These receptors were collected from a man aged 18 to 35 in good health.

The chain is built from TRBV5-6 and TRBJ2-7; 11 bases agree with TRBD1. The germline V gene has CDR1 SGHDT and CDR2 YYEEEE. V shed 4 bases, J shed 3 bases, and the junction held 6 bases outside the gene matches. The CDR3 contains 15 residues. This CDR3 is CASSRSGQGDYEQYF. The CDR3 nucleotides are TGTGCCAGCAGCCGATCGGGACAGGGGGACTACGAGCAGTACTTC.

This chain joins TRBV9 and TRBJ2-7, with D possibly TRBD1 on 6 matching bases. The V end was cut by 0 bases, the J end by 2 bases, with 15 bases between. The length of the CDR3 is 16 residues. Germline assignment: CDR1 SGDLS and CDR2 YYNGEE. Written as DNA, the CDR3 is TGTGCCAGCAGCGTAGGAGGGACAAATTTTGCCTACGAGCAGTACTTC. It specifies CASSVGGTNFAYEQYF.

Points on this clone: Other DNA sequences in the same sample also yield this CDR3. The J gene is TRBJ2-7, the V gene TRBV4-1; D might be TRBD1 (5 bases). Trimming took off 0 bases at V and 4 bases at J, with 7 bases between the two ends. The length of the CDR3 is 13 residues. Germline CDR1 is MGHRA and CDR2 is YSYEKL. CDR3 region: CASSQDQGYEQYF. In nucleotides, the CDR3 is TGCGCCAGCAGCCAAGATCAGGGTTACGAGCAGTACTTC.